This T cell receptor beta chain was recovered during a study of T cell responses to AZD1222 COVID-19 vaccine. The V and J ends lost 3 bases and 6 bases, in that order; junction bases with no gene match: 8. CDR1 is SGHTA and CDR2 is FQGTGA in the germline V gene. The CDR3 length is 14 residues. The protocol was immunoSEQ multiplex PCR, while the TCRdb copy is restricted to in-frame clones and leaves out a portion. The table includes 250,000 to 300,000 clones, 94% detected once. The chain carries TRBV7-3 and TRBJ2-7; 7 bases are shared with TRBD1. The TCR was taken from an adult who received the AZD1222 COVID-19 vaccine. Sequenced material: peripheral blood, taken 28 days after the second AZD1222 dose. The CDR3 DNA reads TGTGCCAGCAGCTTGAACTCCGGGACAGCCGAGCAGTACTTC. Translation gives CASSLNSGTAEQYF.